This T cell receptor (beta chain) was recovered during a study of cytomegalovirus exposure and HLA in healthy donors. Overall study results and limits: Cytomegalovirus association was listed for approximately 160 TCR beta chains. Available immune exposure information covered CMV serostatus only. It has been reported that TCR beta sequences accurately predicted the HLA-A and HLA-B alleles of most subjects.

Remarks on this clone: The antigen is not known.

13 Jbeta primers and 60 Vbeta primers were used for the PCR. This table comes from immunoSEQ multiplex PCR, and its TCRdb copy is limited to in-frame clones, with some not included. The sample holds roughly 130,000 clones, 80% to 85% seen once. The clonotype comes from a human donor in good health. Sequencing was performed on PBMCs.

The CDR3 nucleotides are TGCGCCAGCAGCTTGTGGTCTACGGGATCCACCGGGGAGCTGTTTTTT. Translation: CASSLWSTGSTGELFF. V and J are TRBV5-1 and TRBJ2-2, with D perhaps TRBD2 (5 bases). The germline V gene has CDR1 SGHRS and CDR2 YFSETQ. V was shortened by 1 base and J by 4 bases, with 14 bases between the two germline ends. The CDR3 spans 16 residues.